The next 27 T cell receptor beta chains were all read from a single sample in a study of T cell clonality in common variable immunodeficiency. This table comes from immunoSEQ multiplex PCR, and its TCRdb copy is limited to in-frame clones, with some not included. The sample shows around 45,000 clones, none of them appearing just once. Sequenced material: peripheral blood mononuclear cells. All receptors come from a person aged 18 to 70 in good health.

This clone came up many times. The CDR3 goes on 3 residues after the read ends, and that part is filled in from the germline J gene. This sequence joins TRBV9 and TRBJ2-1; D uncertain. The V end was cut by 4 bases, the J end by 3 bases, with 17 bases between. Germline V gene lookup returns CDR1 SGDLS and CDR2 YYNGEE. The CDR3 has 16 residues. This chain's CDR3 is CASSPRTGSGYNEQFF. The DNA read from the CDR3 is TGTGCCAGCAGCCCACGTACCGGGTCTGGCTACAATGAG.

Ten or more counts support this clone. The CDR3 end is not reached by the read, which stops 3 residues before it; the germline J gene fills it in. Other DNA sequences in the same sample also yield this CDR3. The chain has TRBV29-1 and TRBJ1-1, with 8 nucleotides matching TRBD1. V lost 5 bases to trimming and J lost 0 bases; unmatched junction nucleotides: 2. CDR3 length: 13 residues. Germline assignment: CDR1 SQVTM and CDR2 ANQGSEA. The CDR3 region is CSVHRGVNTEAFF. CDR3 bases read: TGCAGCGTTCACAGGGGGGTGAACACTGAA.

This clone has a count of ten or more. The read ends 3 residues before the CDR3 terminus; that terminus is restored from the germline J gene. The J gene is TRBJ1-1, the V gene TRBV7-2; D is unresolved. This CDR3 contains 12 residues. Germline loops: CDR1 SGHTA, CDR2 FQGNSA. CDR3 bases read: TGTGCCAGCAGCCTAGGCCCGCCACTA. This translates into CASSLGPPL. The complete CDR3 sequence is CASSLGPPLAFF.

This clone occurred many times. The CDR3 loop is CASSRTSGLSTDTQYF. The CDR3 DNA, read in part, is TGCGCCAGCAGCCGGACTAGCGGGCTTAGCACAGATACG. The rearrangement uses TRBV4-1 and TRBJ2-3; 11 nucleotides match TRBD2. The read stops 3 residues short of the end of the CDR3; the missing end is completed from the germline J gene. V shed 4 bases, J shed 0 bases, and the junction held 3 bases outside the gene matches. The CDR3 totals 16 residues. Germline CDR1 and CDR2: MGHRA and YSYEKL.

This clone was detected ten times or more. The observed sequence ends 3 residues before the CDR3 terminus, with the missing tail filled in from the germline J gene. This sequence joins TRBV18 and TRBJ2-1, with D unclear. Trimming took off 2 bases at V and 7 bases at J, with 6 bases between the two ends. From germline, CDR1 is KGHSH and CDR2 LQKENI. The CDR3 covers 12 residues. CDR3 bases read: TGTGCCAGCTCACCAAGTACTAATGAG. This codes for CASSPSTNE. The CDR3 reads in full as CASSPSTNEQFF.

This clone was observed many times. The read terminates 3 residues ahead of where the CDR3 ends, so the germline J gene completes it. The chain carries TRBV5-1 and TRBJ2-3; 11 positions match TRBD2. The CDR3 runs to 15 residues. With 5 bases clipped from V and 2 bases from J, the junction kept 4 bases outside the gene matches. CDR1 SGHRS and CDR2 YFSETQ come from the germline V gene. The part of the CDR3 DNA that was read is TGCGCCAGCAGAGGGACTAGCGGCCCCACAGATACG. This translates into CASRGTSGPTDT. The CDR3 in its entirety is CASRGTSGPTDTQYF.

This clone came up many times. The read comes to an end 3 residues before the CDR3 does, leaving the germline J gene to fill in the end. The chain has TRBV6-2 or TRBV6-3 and TRBJ1-1, with 7 bases identical to TRBD1. The trim removed 4 bases at V and 6 bases at J, leaving 11 bases unmatched. The CDR3 extends over 15 amino acids. CDR1 MNHEY and CDR2 SVGEGT come from the germline V gene. This chain's CDR3 is CASSLWVRGKAEAFF. The sequenced CDR3 bases are TGTGCCAGCAGTTTGTGGGTCAGGGGGAAAGCTGAA.

This clone occurred many times. The read finishes 3 residues shy of the CDR3 end, and the germline J gene is used to complete it. The chain has TRBV7-2 and TRBJ2-5; tentatively, D is TRBD1 (6 bases). In germline, CDR1 is SGHTA, CDR2 FQGNSA. This CDR3 is 14 amino acids long. V was cut by 2 bases and J by 5 bases, with 12 bases left in between. The CDR3 sequence: CASSLSWQGETQYF. CDR3 DNA, as far as it was read: TGTGCCAGCAGCTTAAGTTGGCAGGGGGAGACC.

This clone was counted at least ten times. The read finishes 3 residues shy of the CDR3 end, and the germline J gene is used to complete it. The chain is built from TRBV20-1 and TRBJ2-3; D is possibly TRBD1 (6 bases). The V end lost 5 bases, the J end lost 3 bases, and 12 bases lay between the germline ends. The CDR3 runs 13 residues. CDR1 is DFQATT, CDR2 SNEGSKA, per germline (reference sequence). The CDR3 spells CSAGTISTDTQYF. The CDR3 DNA, read in part, is TGCAGTGCTGGGACAATTTCTACAGATACG.

This clone was observed many times. The read stops 3 residues short of the end of the CDR3; the missing end is completed from the germline J gene. J is TRBJ2-1 and V is TRBV4-2; no definite D call. Deletions cut 4 bases from V and 1 base from J, with 2 bases between. Per germline, CDR1 LGHNA and CDR2 YNFKEQ. The CDR3 has 12 residues. The sequenced CDR3 bases are TGTGCCAGCAGCCTATCCTACAATGAG. This gives the protein CASSLSYNE. The CDR3 reads in full as CASSLSYNEQFF.

This clone was counted many times. The CDR3 end is not reached by the read, which stops 3 residues before it; the germline J gene fills it in. V is TRBV5-1 and J is TRBJ1-5, with D hard to call. Germline lookup yields CDR1 SGHRS and CDR2 YFSETQ. This CDR3 spans 14 amino acids. Trimming cost V 0 bases and J 5 bases, with 9 bases left between them. The sequenced CDR3 bases are TGCGCCAGCAGCTTGGAATCAAGGGATCAGCCC. Protein sequence: CASSLESRDQP. The complete CDR3 protein is CASSLESRDQPQHF.

By proportion, this clone is large. The read terminates 3 residues ahead of where the CDR3 ends, so the germline J gene completes it. This chain connects TRBV6-2 or TRBV6-3 to TRBJ2-5; TRBD2 aligns across 7 bases. CDR3 length: 14 amino acids. CDR1 is MNHEY, CDR2 SVGEGT, per germline. V trimming: 2 bases; J trimming: 2 bases; junction bases outside the gene matches: 2. CDR3 in amino acids: CASSYGGEQETQYF. CDR3 DNA, as far as it was read: TGTGCCAGCAGTTACGGGGGGGAACAAGAGACC.

At least ten counts were recorded for this clone. The read ends 3 residues early relative to the CDR3; the germline J gene fills the gap. This sequence joins TRBV20-1 and TRBJ2-7, with 10 bases lining up with TRBD1. V was clipped by 3 bases and J by 0 bases; unmatched bases: 5. The CDR3 is 15 residues long. Germline V gene data show CDR1 as DFQATT and CDR2 as SNEGSKA (reference sequence). The CDR3 spells CSARSTGGVSYEQYF. The part of the CDR3 DNA that was read is TGCAGTGCTAGGTCGACAGGGGGCGTCTCCTACGAG.

This clone came up many times. With the read ending 3 residues before the CDR3 end, the germline J gene is used to fill in that end. This sequence joins TRBV20-1 and TRBJ1-6; 7 nucleotides line up with TRBD1. With V trimmed by 0 bases and J by 5 bases, 7 bases remained unmatched. The CDR3 totals 16 residues. The V gene's germline CDR1 is DFQATT and CDR2 SNEGSKA (reference sequence). Incomplete CDR3 DNA: TGCAGTGCTAGAGATATTCGACAGGGAGATAATTCACCC. Protein product: CSARDIRQGDNSP. The entire CDR3 sequence reads CSARDIRQGDNSPLHF.

At least ten counts were recorded for this clone. The DNA ends 3 residues before the CDR3 does, and the rest of the CDR3 is filled in from the germline J gene. The chain employs TRBV20-1 and TRBJ1-2; TRBD1 agrees at 7 bases. The germline V gene has CDR1 DFQATT and CDR2 SNEGSKA (reference sequence). This CDR3 comprises 14 residues. CDR3 in amino acids: CSASSPGTVWGYTF. Incomplete CDR3 DNA: TGCAGTGCCTCTAGTCCCGGGACAGTCTGGGGC.

This clone was seen at least ten times. The CDR3 end lies 3 residues beyond the end of the read and is filled in from the germline J gene. The rearrangement uses TRBV12-3 or TRBV12-4 and TRBJ1-5, with 8 bases that match TRBD1. This CDR3 spans 17 amino acids. Trimming at V came to 3 bases and at J to 0 bases, leaving 7 bases not matched to a gene. This CDR3 reads CASSFNPRGRSNQPQHF. CDR3 bases read: TGTGCCAGCAGTTTTAATCCCAGGGGGCGTAGCAATCAGCCC.

This clone showed up many times. The read halts 3 residues ahead of the CDR3 end, with the missing end drawn from the germline J gene. V usage is TRBV20-1 and J usage is TRBJ1-2; 11 bases agree with TRBD1. J was trimmed by 0 bases and V by 3 bases; bases with no gene match: 3. The CDR3 has 15 amino acids. In germline, CDR1 is DFQATT, CDR2 SNEGSKA (reference sequence). The CDR3 DNA, read in part, is TGCAGTGCTAGGAGGGACAGGGGGGCTAACTATGGC. Residues: CSARRDRGANYG. The whole CDR3 protein is CSARRDRGANYGYTF.

This clone was counted many times. The read terminates 3 residues ahead of where the CDR3 ends, so the germline J gene completes it. The chain carries TRBV29-1 and TRBJ1-1; 9 positions match TRBD1. CDR1 and CDR2 (germline): SQVTM, ANQGSEA. This CDR3 has 14 residues. Incomplete CDR3 DNA: TGCAGCGTTGTCGGACAGGGGAAAGACTTCGGG. Its translation is CSVVGQGKDFG. The CDR3, in full, reads CSVVGQGKDFGAFF. Variable domain in full (rest from reference TRBV29-1 and TRBJ1-1): SAVISQKPSRDICQRGTSLTIQCQVDSQVTMMFWYRQQPGQSLTLIATANQGSEATYESGFVIDKFPISRPNLTFSTLTVSNMSPEDSSIYLCSVVGQGKDFGAFFGQGTRLTVV.

This clone has a count of ten or more. The CDR3 protein is CAWMERFNTEAFF. The covered CDR3 bases are TGTGCCTGGATGGAGCGCTTCAACACTGAA. V usage is TRBV30 and J usage is TRBJ1-1; D unclear. The read stops 3 residues short of the end of the CDR3; the missing end is completed from the germline J gene. Germline V lookup: CDR1 GTSNPN, CDR2 SVGIG (reference sequence). V was shortened by 4 bases and J by 2 bases, with 11 bases between the two germline ends. The CDR3 covers 13 residues.

This clone was recorded many times. CDR3 protein: CSAYGEYGYTF. The DNA read from the CDR3 is TGCAGCGCGTACGGGGAGTATGGC. The J gene is TRBJ1-2, the V gene TRBV29-1; D is ambiguous. With the read ending 3 residues before the CDR3 end, the germline J gene is used to fill in that end. Germline V lookup: CDR1 SQVTM, CDR2 ANQGSEA. The CDR3 is made up of 11 amino acids. V dropped 7 bases and J dropped 5 bases, with 11 bases sitting between them.

This clone was detected many times. Read coverage stops 3 residues before the CDR3 terminus; the germline J gene supplies the remainder. This rearrangement joins TRBV5-1 to TRBJ2-3; 9 nucleotides match TRBD1. This CDR3 comprises 17 residues. Germline V gene sequence: CDR1 SGHRS, CDR2 YFSETQ. V dropped 0 bases and J dropped 3; count of bases not matched to a gene: 8. Partial CDR3 DNA: TGCGCCAGCAGCTTGGGCACAGGGGGCGGGTTTACAGATACG. Amino acids: CASSLGTGGGFTDT. The full CDR3 is CASSLGTGGGFTDTQYF. Using reference TRBV5-1 and TRBJ2-3 for the parts outside the CDR3, the full variable domain is KAGVTQTPRYLIKTRGQQVTLSCSPISGHRSVSWYQQTPGQGLQFLFEYFSETQRNKGNFPGRFSGRQFSNSRSEMNVSTLELGDSALYLCASSLGTGGGFTDTQYFGPGTRLTVL.

As regards this clone: Coverage ceases 3 residues before the CDR3 finishes, and the germline J gene fills in the end. V is TRBV11-2 and J is TRBJ2-7; D call uncertain. The CDR3 runs 11 residues. Germline V CDR1 and CDR2: SGHAT, FQNNGV. The V end was cut by 4 bases, the J end by 2 bases, with 3 bases between. The DNA read from the CDR3 is TGTGCCAGCAGCTCGGCCTACGAG. Amino acid sequence: CASSSAYE. The full CDR3 reads CASSSAYEQYF.

This clone has at least ten counts. CDR3 protein: CASSSNMGEKLFF. The part of the CDR3 DNA that was read is TGCGCCAGCAGCTCAAATATGGGCGAAAAA. The V call is TRBV5-1, the J call TRBJ1-4; D gene unclear. The CDR3 is cut off 3 residues early in the read; its end comes from the germline J gene. Trimming removed 3 bases at V and 8 bases at J, with 11 bases between. This CDR3 is 13 amino acids long. The germline V gene encodes CDR1 SGHRS and CDR2 YFSETQ.

This clone was observed many times. The sequenced fragment ends 3 residues before the CDR3 boundary, so the rest is inferred from the germline J gene. The chain combines TRBV7-2 with TRBJ1-5, with 7 bases fitting TRBD1. CDR3 length: 15 residues. Germline CDR1 SGHTA, CDR2 FQGNSA. Trimming removed 5 bases from V and 6 bases from J; junction bases left unmatched: 10. The CDR3 loop reads CASSPRQGGGQPQHF. The part of the CDR3 DNA that was read is TGTGCCAGCAGCCCGCGGCAGGGGGGAGGTCAGCCC. The full variable domain, with the rest looked up from reference TRBV7-2 and TRBJ1-5, is GAGVSQSPSNKVTEKGKDVELRCDPISGHTALYWYRQSLGQGLEFLIYFQGNSAPDKSGLPSDRFSAERTGGSVSTLTIQRTQQEDSAVYLCASSPRQGGGQPQHFGDGTRLSIL.

The sample holds many counts of this clone. Read data end 3 residues before the CDR3 end; the end is taken from the germline J gene. This chain connects TRBV7-3 to TRBJ2-2; D may be TRBD2 (5 bases). In germline, CDR1 is SGHTA, CDR2 FQGTGA. V was trimmed by 5 bases and J by 2 bases, leaving 15 bases between them. This CDR3 spans 16 amino acids. The DNA read from the CDR3 is TGTGCCAGCAGCCTTACGGCCACTAGTAACACCGGGGAG. This sequence encodes CASSLTATSNTGE. The whole CDR3 sequence is CASSLTATSNTGELFF.

This clone was seen at least ten times. The sequenced fragment ends 3 residues before the CDR3 boundary, so the rest is inferred from the germline J gene. The chain combines TRBV4-1 with TRBJ2-3; 7 nucleotides agree with TRBD1. V dropped 4 bases and J dropped 1; count of bases not matched to a gene: 2. CDR3 length: 14 amino acids. CDR1 is MGHRA and CDR2 is YSYEKL in the germline V gene. The CDR3 sequence: CASSRGQGTDTQYF. CDR3 DNA, as far as it was read: TGCGCCAGCAGCCGAGGACAGGGCACAGATACG.

This clone was detected ten times or more. The read finishes 3 residues shy of the CDR3 end, and the germline J gene is used to complete it. V and J are TRBV6-2 or TRBV6-3 and TRBJ1-2; no firm D call. CDR1 MNHEY and CDR2 SVGEGT come from the germline V gene. CDR3 length equals 13 residues. V was clipped by 6 bases and J by 2 bases, with 10 bases between them. CDR3 protein: CASSVTANYGYTF. The covered CDR3 bases are TGTGCCAGCAGCGTTACTGCAAACTATGGC.